Presented here are 29 T cell receptor beta chains from one specimen sequenced in a study of shared clonotypes between healthy human individuals. TCRdb's copy holds only in-frame clones and misses some; the assay was immunoSEQ multiplex PCR. This sample has under 2.5 million clones; 85% to 95% occur once, and the top ten carry 0.37%. Specimen: naive CD4+ T cells from PBMCs. Subset indicated: CD45RA+ positively selected. The receptors were sampled from a man younger than 35 in good health. Some clones in this sample may be carry-over from other donors' samples.

V and J are TRBV7-2 and TRBJ1-2; unclear D gene. The CDR3 is made up of 16 amino acids. V was cut by 2 bases and J by 1 base, with 14 bases left in between. Germline CDR1 SGHTA, CDR2 FQGNSA. In nucleotides, the CDR3 is TGTGCCAGCAGCTTATTTGGCCAGATCCTTAACTATGGCTACACCTTC. Its protein product is CASSLFGQILNYGYTF.

This clone was seen a single time. The chain employs TRBV6-1 and TRBJ1-1, with D possibly TRBD1 on 6 matching bases. CDR1 is MNHNS, CDR2 SASEGT, per germline. The CDR3 contains 14 residues. With 4 bases removed from V and 6 bases from J, the gap between germline ends came to 15 bases. DNA for the CDR3: TGTGCCAGCAGTGCCCAACAGGGTTTTGCTGAAGCTTTCTTT. It yields the protein CASSAQQGFAEAFF.

The chain links TRBV5-1 to TRBJ2-2; D may be TRBD2 (6 bases). The CDR3 is made up of 14 amino acids. Germline CDR1 SGHRS, CDR2 YFSETQ. V shed 5 bases and J shed 5 bases, with 13 bases lying between them. In nucleotides, the CDR3 is TGCGCCAGCAGGTCCACGGGGGTAACCGGGGAGCTGTTTTTT. Amino acid sequence: CASRSTGVTGELFF.

The CDR3 DNA sequence: TGTGCCAGCACGGCAGCCTACGAGCAGTACTTC. It codes for CASTAAYEQYF. This chain connects TRBV6-1 to TRBJ2-7; no clear D. This CDR3 spans 11 amino acids. Trimming left V 7 bases short and J 2 bases short, with 6 bases between. Germline CDR1 and CDR2: MNHNS and SASEGT.

This chain uses TRBV28 with TRBJ1-2; 9 bases line up with TRBD1. This CDR3 is built from 12 residues. CDR1 and CDR2 from the germline V gene are MDHEN and SYDVKM. Unmatched junction bases numbered 4, after V lost 10 bases and J lost 4 bases. CDR3 nucleotides: TGTGCCACCGGGACAGGGACCTATGGCTACACCTTC. It is translated as CATGTGTYGYTF.

This rearrangement joins TRBV6-1 to TRBJ2-5, with a tentative D call TRBD1 (6 bases). V gave up 6 bases and J gave up 5 bases, with 13 bases separating them. The CDR3 length is 13 residues. CDR1 and CDR2 from the germline V gene are MNHNS and SASEGT. CDR3 in amino acids: CASRQGPRETQYF. In nucleotides, the CDR3 is TGTGCCAGCAGACAGGGCCCTCGGGAGACCCAGTACTTC.

J is TRBJ1-5 and V is TRBV30; TRBD1 aligns across 10 bases. Trimming cost V 4 bases and J 2 bases; bases outside gene matches: 14. The CDR3 runs to 18 residues. Per germline, CDR1 GTSNPN and CDR2 SVGIG (reference sequence). The CDR3 sequence is CAWTAPGQGMTGNQPQHF. The CDR3 DNA sequence: TGTGCCTGGACCGCACCGGGACAGGGGATGACCGGCAATCAGCCCCAGCATTTT.

V and J are TRBV2 and TRBJ2-5; 10 nucleotides line up with TRBD1. The CDR3 is made up of 14 amino acids. Germline assignment: CDR1 SNHLY and CDR2 FYNNEI. The J segment lost 5 bases and the V segment lost 4 bases, leaving 4 bases of the junction unmatched. For the CDR3, the DNA is TGTGCCAGCAGTGGGACAGGGGGGACGGAGACCCAGTACTTC. Encoded protein: CASSGTGGTETQYF. The whole variable domain, remainder taken from reference TRBV2 and TRBJ2-5, is EPEVTQTPSHQVTQMGQEVILRCVPISNHLYFYWYRQILGQKVEFLVSFYNNEISEKSEIFDDQFSVERPDGSNFTLKIRSTKLEDSAMYFCASSGTGGTETQYFGPGTRLLVL.

This chain connects TRBV5-4 to TRBJ2-1, with 10 nucleotides matching TRBD1. CDR1 is SGHNT, CDR2 YYREEE, per germline (reference sequence). The CDR3 has 15 residues. With V trimmed by 4 bases and J by 8 bases, 9 bases remained unmatched. CDR3 in amino acids: CASSRIDRGLDEQFF. The CDR3 DNA is TGTGCCAGCAGCCGTATTGACAGGGGGCTCGATGAGCAGTTCTTC.

This rearrangement joins TRBV6-6 to TRBJ2-7; D might be TRBD1 or TRBD2, each matching 6 bases. Germline CDR1 and CDR2: MNHNY and SVGAGI (reference sequence). The CDR3 is 15 residues long. Deletions cut 3 bases from V and 6 bases from J, with 18 bases between. CDR3 sequence: CASSYSLEGGTEQYF. The CDR3 DNA reads TGTGCCAGCAGTTATTCGTTGGAGGGGGGCACCGAGCAGTACTTC.

The chain recombines TRBV28 with TRBJ2-5; D gene uncertain. The CDR3 is made up of 14 amino acids. Per germline, CDR1 MDHEN and CDR2 SYDVKM. V was pared by 5 bases and J by 3 bases, with 13 bases between. The CDR3 spells CASSPLYSKETQYF. CDR3 bases: TGTGCCAGCAGTCCCCTTTACAGCAAAGAGACCCAGTACTTC.

CDR3 sequence: CASSYRTDQETQYF. CDR3 coding DNA: TGTGCCAGCAGTTACCGGACAGACCAAGAGACCCAGTACTTC. The V gene is TRBV28, the J gene TRBJ2-5; a weak D match, TRBD1 (6 bases). CDR1 MDHEN and CDR2 SYDVKM come from the germline V gene. CDR3 length: 14 residues. V was trimmed by 4 bases and J by 0 bases, leaving 9 bases between them. Combining the CDR3 with reference TRBV28 and TRBJ2-5 gives the whole variable domain DVKVTQSSRYLVKRTGEKVFLECVQDMDHENMFWYRQDPGLGLRLIYFSYDVKMKEKGDIPEGYSVSREKKERFSLILESASTNQTSMYLCASSYRTDQETQYFGPGTRLLVL.

The chain is built from TRBV25-1 and TRBJ2-5; 10 nucleotides match TRBD1. Germline CDR1 is MGHDK and CDR2 is SYGVNS. The CDR3 covers 15 residues. Unmatched junction bases numbered 6, after V lost 5 bases and J lost 3 bases. The CDR3 reads CASSRPGTGEETQYF. CDR3 coding DNA: TGTGCCAGCAGTCGTCCCGGGACAGGGGAAGAGACCCAGTACTTC.

This clone was detected a few times. The chain uses TRBV4-1 and TRBJ1-2; D unresolved. Trimming took off 3 bases at V and 1 base at J, with 12 bases between the two ends. The length of the CDR3 is 15 residues. Germline V gene sequence: CDR1 MGHRA, CDR2 YSYEKL. The CDR3 here is CASSQEQRRNYGYTF. The DNA for the CDR3 is TGCGCCAGCAGCCAGGAACAGCGGCGTAACTATGGCTACACCTTC.

The chain recombines TRBV27 with TRBJ2-2, with D possibly called TRBD1 or TRBD2 (5 bases each). The CDR3 totals 13 residues. Germline CDR1 MNHEY, CDR2 SMNVEV (reference sequence). V was pared by 8 bases and J by 5 bases, with 12 bases between. The CDR3, as DNA: TGTGCCAGCTCTGGCTGGGGGACCGGGGAGCTGTTTTTT. The encoded protein is CASSGWGTGELFF.

The CDR3 DNA reads TGTGCCATCAATGGCCACAATGAGCAGTTCTTC. Translated, it gives CAINGHNEQFF. The gene calls are TRBV10-3 and TRBJ2-1; D is undetermined. CDR3 length: 11 residues. V lost 7 bases to trimming and J lost 5 bases, with 6 bases between them. Per germline, CDR1 ENHRY and CDR2 SYGVKD.

J is TRBJ1-5 and V is TRBV29-1, with TRBD1 as a possible D gene (6 bases). The CDR3 is made up of 17 amino acids. V was trimmed by 1 base and J by 2 bases, leaving 18 bases between them. CDR1 is SQVTM, CDR2 ANQGSEA, per germline. The CDR3 DNA sequence: TGCAGCGTTGAAGGGGGGCAGGGGAATTTTTGCAATCAGCCCCAGCATTTT. It codes for CSVEGGQGNFCNQPQHF. Variable domain in full (rest from reference TRBV29-1 and TRBJ1-5): SAVISQKPSRDICQRGTSLTIQCQVDSQVTMMFWYRQQPGQSLTLIATANQGSEATYESGFVIDKFPISRPNLTFSTLTVSNMSPEDSSIYLCSVEGGQGNFCNQPQHFGDGTRLSIL.

This clone was counted a few times. The rearrangement uses TRBV29-1 and TRBJ2-7; D is unclear. CDR3 length: 11 amino acids. Germline V CDR1 and CDR2: SQVTM, ANQGSEA. The V gene lost 7 bases and the J gene lost 5 bases, with 12 bases spanning the gap. CDR3 residues: CSAGPGDEQYF. The CDR3 DNA reads TGCAGCGCCGGGCCTGGGGACGAGCAGTACTTC.

V gene TRBV4-1 combines with J gene TRBJ1-4; D remains unclear. V lost 3 bases to trimming and J lost 4 bases, with 12 bases between them. CDR1 MGHRA and CDR2 YSYEKL come from the germline V gene. The CDR3 has 15 residues. The DNA of the CDR3 is TGCGCCAGCAGCCAGGGTCAGGCCCTTAATGAAAAACTGTTTTTT. The encoded protein is CASSQGQALNEKLFF.

This clone showed up just once. The chain has TRBV6-5 and TRBJ2-3; D possibly corresponds to TRBD2 (6 bases). The ends were cut back, 2 bases at V and 5 bases at J, with 14 bases in the middle. Per the germline V gene, CDR1 is MNHEY and CDR2 is SVGAGI. The CDR3 loop spans 15 amino acids. Here the CDR3 reads CASSYMGRGGDTQYF. CDR3 nucleotides: TGTGCCAGCAGTTACATGGGGCGGGGTGGAGATACGCAGTATTTT.

The chain joins TRBV7-2 to TRBJ2-3, with D tentatively TRBD2 (5 bases). Trimming left V 6 bases short and J 3 bases short, with 10 bases between. The CDR3 is 13 amino acids. Germline CDR1 and CDR2: SGHTA and FQGNSA. The CDR3 sequence is CASSGGLTDTQYF. In DNA form, the CDR3 reads TGTGCCAGCAGTGGCGGGTTGACAGATACGCAGTATTTT.

This clone was seen a few times. The J gene is TRBJ2-5, the V gene TRBV5-1, with 7 bases that match TRBD2. V lost 1 base, J lost 2 bases, and 5 bases stayed unmatched. The CDR3 is made up of 15 amino acids. Germline CDR1 is SGHRS and CDR2 is YFSETQ. CDR3: CASSLFLAEQETQYF. The CDR3, as DNA: TGCGCCAGCAGCTTGTTTCTAGCGGAGCAAGAGACCCAGTACTTC.

The V gene is TRBV7-6, the J gene TRBJ2-5; 8 bases fit TRBD2. From germline, CDR1 is SGHVS and CDR2 FNYEAQ. V was clipped by 0 bases and J by 4 bases; unmatched bases: 16. This CDR3 has 19 residues. The CDR3 loop is CASSLARRGLSGRIETQYF. In DNA form, the CDR3 reads TGTGCCAGCAGCTTAGCGCGAAGAGGTCTCAGCGGGAGAATAGAGACCCAGTACTTC.

The V call is TRBV19, the J call TRBJ1-4; perhaps TRBD1 as D (5 bases). Trimming removed 4 bases at V and 3 bases at J, with 9 bases between. Germline lookup yields CDR1 LNHDA and CDR2 SQIVND (reference sequence). This CDR3 has 14 residues. The CDR3: CASSTTAANEKLFF. In DNA, the CDR3 is TGTGCCAGTAGTACGACAGCGGCTAATGAAAAACTGTTTTTT.

V gene TRBV4-1 combines with J gene TRBJ2-5; 13 bases agree with TRBD2. The end of the DNA is better explained by TRBJ2-7, so the J call may be wrong. From germline, CDR1 is MGHRA and CDR2 YSYEKL. There are 18 residues in the CDR3. CDR3 sequence: CASSQGTSGSGESYEQYF. The DNA for the CDR3 is TGCGCCAGCAGCCAAGGGACTAGCGGGAGTGGGGAATCCTACGAGCAGTACTTC.

Here the CDR3 reads CASGLLRGGANTEAFF. The DNA for the CDR3 is TGTGCTAGTGGTTTGCTACGGGGGGGTGCGAACACTGAAGCTTTCTTT. V gene TRBV12-5 combines with J gene TRBJ1-1; D is perhaps TRBD1 (5 bases). V was cut by 2 bases and J by 1 base, with 14 bases left in between. CDR3 length: 16 amino acids. Germline CDR1 LGHNT, CDR2 FRNRAP.

The chain links TRBV10-2 to TRBJ1-2; D perhaps matches TRBD1 (5 bases). The CDR3 sequence is 16 residues long. CDR1 is WSHSY, CDR2 SAAADI, per germline. Trimming shortened V by 2 bases and J by 8 bases, and 21 bases separated the two germline ends. The CDR3 loop reads CASSEGAGTAIRGYTF. Written as DNA, the CDR3 is TGCGCCAGCAGTGAGGGGGCCGGGACCGCGATTCGCGGCTACACCTTC.

Of note for this clone: Other DNA sequences in the same sample also yield this CDR3. In nucleotides, the CDR3 is TGCAGCGTTGAAGGGCAGCGGAACACTGAAGCTTTCTTT. Translated: CSVEGQRNTEAFF. The chain links TRBV29-1 to TRBJ1-1; D uncertain. The germline V gene encodes CDR1 SQVTM and CDR2 ANQGSEA. The CDR3 spans 13 residues. V lost 1 base, J lost 1 base, and 7 bases lay in between.

This sequence joins TRBV2 and TRBJ2-5, with D possibly called TRBD1 or TRBD2 (6 bases each). The DNA end is more similar to TRBJ2-7, so the J call may be wrong. The CDR3 runs 14 residues. Germline values: CDR1 SNHLY, CDR2 FYNNEI. The CDR3, as DNA: TGTGCCAGCAGTGAGGGCGGGGCAGGGGTCGAGCAGTACTTC. Amino acid sequence: CASSEGGAGVEQYF.